Each of the 21 T cell receptor beta chains below was sequenced from the same sample in a study of neurological immune-mediated disorders. Indicated time point: longitudinal time-point 3. TCRdb analysed the 5' RACE reads with MiXCR anew, one entry per CDR3 protein. The sample lists some 80,000 distinct CDR3 sequences; roughly 4.3% were seen once. Sample: PBMCs. The receptors stem from a woman in her sixties with multiple sclerosis.

This clonotype was seen repeatedly, ten times or more. V and J are TRBV9 and TRBJ1-5; D ambiguous. Trimming removed 0 bases at V and 7 bases at J, with 14 bases between. The germline V gene has CDR1 SGDLS and CDR2 YYNGEE. The CDR3 runs 15 residues. The CDR3 is CASSVEDGASQPQHF. The CDR3 nucleotides read TGTGCCAGCAGCGTAGAGGACGGTGCGAGCCAGCCCCAGCATTTT.

This clonotype has at least ten counts. As DNA, the CDR3 is TGTGCCAGCAGCTTAGTGGGCAGCGAGCAGTACTTC. This encodes CASSLVGSEQYF. V gene TRBV7-6 combines with J gene TRBJ2-7, with D uncertain. CDR3 length equals 12 residues. The V and J ends lost 1 base and 6 bases respectively, with 7 bases between them. Germline V gives CDR1 SGHVS, CDR2 FNYEAQ.

This clonotype has a count of ten or more. This chain uses TRBV20-1 with TRBJ2-7, with D uncertain. Looked up from germline, CDR1 is DFQATT and CDR2 is SNEGSKA (reference sequence). V lost 6 bases and J lost 1, with 19 bases in between. The CDR3 sequence is 15 residues long. The DNA of the CDR3 is TGCAGTGCCAGCAGACCGTTGGGCAGTTCCTACGAGCAGTACTTC. Amino acid sequence: CSASRPLGSSYEQYF.

This clonotype was detected ten times or more. The CDR3 DNA follows: TGTGCCAGCAGTTTAGGATTTCGGGACGGGGGGACGGGTGAGCAGTTCTTC. It yields the protein CASSLGFRDGGTGEQFF. This chain joins TRBV12-3 or TRBV12-4 and TRBJ2-1; 7 bases are a match to TRBD2. The V gene end was trimmed by 1 base and the J gene end by 9 bases; junction bases not matched to a gene: 15. The CDR3 extends over 17 amino acids.

This clonotype was counted ten times or more. This chain connects TRBV5-1 to TRBJ2-1; D call uncertain. The CDR3 has 13 residues. With 3 bases removed from V and 4 bases from J, the gap between germline ends came to 8 bases. Germline assignment: CDR1 SGHRS and CDR2 YFSETQ. As DNA, the CDR3 is TGCGCCAGCAGCTCCCCAAATTACAATGAGCAGTTCTTC. It translates to CASSSPNYNEQFF.

Ten or more counts support this clonotype. This rearrangement joins TRBV29-1 to TRBJ1-4; 8 bases map to TRBD1. Germline values: CDR1 SQVTM, CDR2 ANQGSEA. The CDR3 extends over 14 amino acids. J lost 6 bases, V lost 5 bases, and 8 bases had no gene match. CDR3 sequence reads: CSVIPTGGDEKLFF. In DNA, the CDR3 is TGCAGCGTTATACCAACAGGGGGTGATGAAAAACTGTTTTTT. The variable domain in full, with the rest retrieved from reference TRBV29-1 and TRBJ1-4, is SAVISQKPSRDICQRGTSLTIQCQVDSQVTMMFWYRQQPGQSLTLIATANQGSEATYESGFVIDKFPISRPNLTFSTLTVSNMSPEDSSIYLCSVIPTGGDEKLFFGSGTQLSVL.

This clonotype appeared many times. The chain carries TRBV6-2 or TRBV6-3 and TRBJ1-5; 10 positions agree with TRBD1. V was pared by 2 bases and J by 7 bases, with 17 bases of the junction left unmatched. The CDR3 sequence is 19 residues long. Germline-derived CDR1 and CDR2 are MNHEY and SVGEGT. This CDR3 is CASSYADGGFGQGEQPQHF. DNA for the CDR3: TGTGCCAGCAGTTACGCCGACGGGGGTTTTGGACAGGGGGAGCAGCCCCAGCATTTT.

This clonotype has only a few counts. The chain combines TRBV5-5 with TRBJ2-7; D is perhaps TRBD2 (5 bases). The CDR3 is made up of 16 amino acids. V lost 4 bases and J lost 1, with 18 bases in between. Germline V gene data show CDR1 as SGHKS and CDR2 as YYEKEE (reference sequence). CDR3 loop: CASSAEVTFSSYEQYF. The CDR3 coding sequence is TGTGCCAGCAGCGCGGAGGTCACCTTCTCGTCCTACGAGCAGTACTTC.

This clonotype was seen repeatedly, ten times or more. The gene calls are TRBV12-3 or TRBV12-4 and TRBJ1-1; D unresolved. V was shortened by 10 bases and J by 2 bases, with 17 bases between the two germline ends. The CDR3 covers 14 residues. In nucleotides, the CDR3 is TGTGCCATTTTACTACAGAACAAAAACACTGAAGCTTTCTTT. Amino acids: CAILLQNKNTEAFF.

This clonotype was observed at least ten times. V usage is TRBV12-3 or TRBV12-4 and J usage is TRBJ1-4, with TRBD1 as a possible D gene (5 bases). V shed 3 bases and J shed 15 bases, with 14 bases lying between them. The CDR3 is 12 residues long. The CDR3 DNA follows: TGTGCCAGCAGTTTTACAGCCCTGGGGGTGTTTTTT. Translating it yields CASSFTALGVFF.

The genes are TRBV29-1 and TRBJ1-4, with D perhaps TRBD1 (5 bases). Germline CDR1 is SQVTM and CDR2 is ANQGSEA. CDR3 length: 14 amino acids. V lost 7 bases, J lost 5 bases, and 17 bases lay in between. The CDR3 DNA follows: TGCAGCGGGAAGCATGGGGCCCCAAATGAAAAACTGTTTTTT. Translation: CSGKHGAPNEKLFF.

This clonotype was counted many times. V is TRBV29-1 and J is TRBJ1-1; a weak D match, TRBD1 (5 bases). The CDR3 has 13 amino acids. Germline V gives CDR1 SQVTM, CDR2 ANQGSEA. The V and J ends lost 5 bases and 1 base respectively, with 11 bases between them. The CDR3 bases are TGCAGCGTTTCTCAGGGAGGGAACACTGAAGCTTTCTTT. It yields the protein CSVSQGGNTEAFF. Full variable domain (remainder filled in from reference TRBV29-1 and TRBJ1-1): SAVISQKPSRDICQRGTSLTIQCQVDSQVTMMFWYRQQPGQSLTLIATANQGSEATYESGFVIDKFPISRPNLTFSTLTVSNMSPEDSSIYLCSVSQGGNTEAFFGQGTRLTVV.

This clonotype was counted many times. The J gene is TRBJ2-5, the V gene TRBV3-1; 8 nucleotides line up with TRBD1. This CDR3 contains 15 residues. Losses at the gene ends were 4 bases for V and 4 bases for J; bases not matched to a gene: 8. Germline-derived CDR1 and CDR2 are LGHDT and YNNKEL (reference sequence). CDR3 coding DNA: TGTGCCAGCAGCCTGAGCCGGACAGGGCCAGAGACCCAGTACTTC. It translates to CASSLSRTGPETQYF.

This clonotype was detected many times. The V and J genes are TRBV20-1 and TRBJ2-5; D gene unclear. V lost 5 bases and J 5 bases, leaving 9 bases between the germline ends. Germline V lookup: CDR1 DFQATT, CDR2 SNEGSKA (reference sequence). This CDR3 region has 11 residues. The CDR3 nucleotides read TGCAGTGCTCGCTACCGTGAGACCCAGTACTTC. It specifies CSARYRETQYF.

Many counts were recorded for this clonotype. V gene TRBV10-3 combines with J gene TRBJ1-2, with a possible D match to TRBD1 (6 bases). This CDR3 contains 13 residues. Germline V gene data show CDR1 as ENHRY and CDR2 as SYGVKD. V lost 9 bases, J lost 4 bases, and 15 bases lay in between. CDR3: CAMTGGGPYGYTF. The CDR3, as DNA: TGTGCCATGACCGGGGGGGGCCCCTATGGCTACACCTTC.

This clonotype came up many times. J is TRBJ1-3 and V is TRBV9; no firm D call. V gave up 4 bases and J gave up 4 bases, with 15 bases separating them. The CDR3 sequence is 15 residues long. Germline CDR1 is SGDLS and CDR2 is YYNGEE. The CDR3 sequence: CASSTSNAVGNTIYF. In nucleotides, the CDR3 is TGTGCCAGCAGCACTTCCAACGCCGTCGGAAACACCATATATTTT.

This clonotype appeared many times. This chain links TRBV5-1 with TRBJ2-1; 8 nucleotides agree with TRBD1. The CDR3 spans 16 residues. Germline CDR1 SGHRS, CDR2 YFSETQ. J gave up 5 bases and V 0 bases, and 7 bases lay outside the gene matches. The CDR3 sequence: CASSLGQGNTNNEQFF. CDR3 DNA: TGCGCCAGCAGCTTGGGACAGGGGAATACTAACAATGAGCAGTTCTTC.

This clonotype was detected many times. The chain couples TRBV5-1 to TRBJ2-2; weak D call: TRBD1 (5 bases). The V and J ends lost 0 bases and 6 bases respectively, with 12 bases between them. The CDR3 runs 15 residues. CDR1 and CDR2 from the germline V gene are SGHRS and YFSETQ. CDR3: CASSLAQGYAGELFF. The DNA for the CDR3 is TGCGCCAGCAGCTTGGCCCAGGGTTACGCCGGGGAGCTGTTTTTT.

This clonotype has at least ten counts. J is TRBJ2-5 and V is TRBV12-3 or TRBV12-4; D is undetermined. V lost 2 bases, J lost 3 bases, and 10 bases lay in between. There are 14 residues in the CDR3. The CDR3 DNA reads TGTGCCAGCAGTTTAAGTGGGTCGGAAGAGACCCAGTACTTC. Protein sequence: CASSLSGSEETQYF.

In its sample, this clonotype was seen many times. The V call is TRBV12-3 or TRBV12-4, the J call TRBJ2-7; TRBD2 is a possible D gene (7 bases). CDR3 size: 13 residues. Trimming left V 3 bases short and J 3 bases short, with 9 bases between. Here the CDR3 DNA reads TGTGCCAGCAGTTTGAGGGGGGGCTACGAGCAGTACTTC. It is translated as CASSLRGGYEQYF.

This clonotype was counted at least ten times. CDR3 protein: CASSAEPGGEKLFF. The DNA of the CDR3 is TGTGCCAGCAGCGCGGAGCCGGGAGGAGAAAAACTGTTTTTT. The chain couples TRBV9 to TRBJ1-4; no firm D call. CDR1 and CDR2 (germline): SGDLS, YYNGEE. This CDR3 has 14 amino acids. Trimming removed 3 bases from V and 8 bases from J, with 14 bases in between. The full variable domain, with the rest looked up from reference TRBV9 and TRBJ1-4, is DSGVTQTPKHLITATGQRVTLRCSPRSGDLSVYWYQQSLDQGLQFLIQYYNGEERAKGNILERFSAQQFPDLHSELNLSSLELGDSALYFCASSAEPGGEKLFFGSGTQLSVL.